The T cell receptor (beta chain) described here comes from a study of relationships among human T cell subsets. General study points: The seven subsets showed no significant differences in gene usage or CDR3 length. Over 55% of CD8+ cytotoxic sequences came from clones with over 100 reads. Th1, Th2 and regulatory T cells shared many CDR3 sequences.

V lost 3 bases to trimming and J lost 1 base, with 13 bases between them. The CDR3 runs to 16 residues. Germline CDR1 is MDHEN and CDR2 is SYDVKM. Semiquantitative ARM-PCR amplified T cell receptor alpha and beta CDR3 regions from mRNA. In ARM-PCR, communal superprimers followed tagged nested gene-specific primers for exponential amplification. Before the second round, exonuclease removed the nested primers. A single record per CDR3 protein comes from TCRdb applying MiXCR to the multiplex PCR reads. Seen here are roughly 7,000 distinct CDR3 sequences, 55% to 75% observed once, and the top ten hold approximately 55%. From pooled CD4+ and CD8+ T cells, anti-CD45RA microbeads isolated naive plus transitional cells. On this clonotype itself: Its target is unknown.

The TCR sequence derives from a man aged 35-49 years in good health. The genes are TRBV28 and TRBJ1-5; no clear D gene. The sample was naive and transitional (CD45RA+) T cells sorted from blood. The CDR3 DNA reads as TGTGCCAGCAGTTTTGCCAACCAACTCAGCAATCAGCCCCAGCATTTT. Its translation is CASSFANQLSNQPQHF.